Below are 26 T cell receptor beta chains sequenced from a single sample in a study of human T cells and chemical hapten exposure. Via MiXCR, TCRdb re-called the RACE reads, giving one row per CDR3 protein. The sample lists over 300,000 distinct CDR3 sequences, approximately 5.1% occurring once. Time point described: pre-sensitization, week 0. Specified treatment: therapeutic diphenylcyclopropenone sensitization with weekly scalp DPC. Source: whole blood, taken in connection with sensitization to the hapten diphenylcyclopropenone (DPC). These receptors were collected from a woman in her fifties or sixties with alopecia areata. Some clones in this sample may be carry-over from other donors' samples.

The table lists this clonotype with many counts. The V call is TRBV7-2, the J call TRBJ2-6, with D possibly being TRBD2 (7 bases). CDR1 is SGHTA, CDR2 FQGNSA, per germline. Trimming took 4 bases from V and 0 from J, leaving 16 bases between them. The CDR3 runs to 18 residues. The CDR3 here is CASSSRGGPTSGANVLTF. DNA of the CDR3: TGTGCCAGCAGCTCTAGGGGGGGTCCGACCTCTGGGGCCAACGTCCTGACTTTC.

Ten or more counts support this clonotype. The gene calls are TRBV5-1 and TRBJ1-1; D remains ambiguous. The CDR3 spans 14 residues. CDR1 is SGHRS and CDR2 is YFSETQ in the germline V gene. V was clipped by 0 bases and J by 4 bases, with 10 bases between them. CDR3 protein: CASSLEVEVTEAFF. The CDR3 DNA sequence: TGCGCCAGCAGCTTGGAGGTGGAGGTCACTGAAGCTTTCTTT. The variable domain in full, completed from reference TRBV5-1 and TRBJ1-1, reads KAGVTQTPRYLIKTRGQQVTLSCSPISGHRSVSWYQQTPGQGLQFLFEYFSETQRNKGNFPGRFSGRQFSNSRSEMNVSTLELGDSALYLCASSLEVEVTEAFFGQGTRLTVV.

V is TRBV27 and J is TRBJ2-1; D gene uncertain. The CDR3 totals 12 residues. Between the trimmed V and J ends, which lost 0 bases and 7 bases, there was a span of 4 bases. Per the germline V gene, CDR1 is MNHEY and CDR2 is SMNVEV (reference sequence). The CDR3 reads CASSLSENEQFF. The CDR3 bases are TGTGCCAGCAGTTTATCCGAAAATGAGCAGTTCTTC.

This clonotype has only a few counts. V and J are TRBV28 and TRBJ1-5; D gene uncertain. V was shortened by 2 bases and J by 0 bases, with 5 bases between the two germline ends. CDR3 length: 14 amino acids. CDR1 and CDR2 from the germline V gene are MDHEN and SYDVKM. The CDR3 loop reads CASSLEVSNQPQHF. The CDR3 region has the DNA TGTGCCAGCAGTTTAGAGGTTAGCAATCAGCCCCAGCATTTT. Full variable domain (missing parts from reference TRBV28 and TRBJ1-5): DVKVTQSSRYLVKRTGEKVFLECVQDMDHENMFWYRQDPGLGLRLIYFSYDVKMKEKGDIPEGYSVSREKKERFSLILESASTNQTSMYLCASSLEVSNQPQHFGDGTRLSIL.

The table lists this clonotype with many counts. The J gene is TRBJ1-1, the V gene TRBV4-1; D uncertain. Germline assignment: CDR1 MGHRA and CDR2 YSYEKL. V was trimmed by 1 base and J by 8 bases, leaving 17 bases between them. The CDR3 extends over 15 amino acids. As DNA, the CDR3 is TGCGCCAGCAGCCAAGCAAAAGGATCGGCGGGGGAAGCTTTCTTT. Translation gives CASSQAKGSAGEAFF.

In this sample, this clonotype turned up once. A much larger clone lies a single base off, so this may be a read error. The rearrangement uses TRBV20-1 and TRBJ1-6; possible D gene TRBD1, 5 bases. CDR3 length: 11 residues. CDR1 and CDR2 (germline): DFQATT, SNEGSKA (reference sequence). V was trimmed by 7 bases and J by 11 bases, leaving 12 bases between them. The CDR3 here is CSVGGTTPLHF. The DNA of the CDR3 is TGCAGTGTCGGGGGGACGACACCCCTCCACTTT.

This clonotype showed up just a few times. This chain joins TRBV29-1 and TRBJ2-7; 10 nucleotides align to TRBD1. V was clipped by 3 bases and J by 5 bases; unmatched bases: 4. The CDR3 has 13 amino acids. CDR1 is SQVTM and CDR2 is ANQGSEA in the germline V gene. The CDR3 coding sequence is TGCAGCGTTGAGGGACAGGGGATCGACGAGCAGTACTTC. Translation: CSVEGQGIDEQYF.

This clonotype has only a few counts. J is TRBJ1-5 and V is TRBV27; D gene unclear. Trimming shortened V by 5 bases and J by 0 bases, and 8 bases separated the two germline ends. The CDR3 length is 14 residues. The germline V gene has CDR1 MNHEY and CDR2 SMNVEV (reference sequence). CDR3 sequence (DNA): TGTGCCAGCAGTCCCTTTTATAGCAATCAGCCCCAGCATTTT. It translates to CASSPFYSNQPQHF.

The table lists this clonotype with many counts. The chain employs TRBV20-1 and TRBJ2-1, with a tentative D call TRBD2 (5 bases). The CDR3 runs 16 residues. The V end was cut by 0 bases, the J end by 4 bases, with 16 bases between. Germline CDR1 DFQATT, CDR2 SNEGSKA (reference sequence). The DNA of the CDR3 is TGCAGTGCTAGAGATCGAAGGACTGGGGTTTACAATGAGCAGTTCTTC. Its protein product is CSARDRRTGVYNEQFF.

This clonotype was observed at least ten times. This chain links TRBV7-9 with TRBJ2-7, with TRBD2 matching 9 bases. V shed 6 bases and J 2 bases; nucleotides not matched to a gene: 8. The CDR3 runs to 15 residues. Germline CDR1 SEHNR, CDR2 FQNEAQ (reference sequence). CDR3: CASSTSSGNPYEQYF. The CDR3 nucleotides are TGTGCCAGCAGTACCTCTAGCGGGAACCCCTACGAGCAGTACTTC.

Ten or more counts support this clonotype. CDR3 nucleotide sequence: TGTGCCAGCGCATTAGCGGGACTCAGCACAGATACGCAGTATTTT. Its protein is CASALAGLSTDTQYF. The chain carries TRBV11-2 and TRBJ2-3; 8 positions agree with TRBD2. J gave up 0 bases and V 8 bases, and 7 bases lay outside the gene matches. The CDR3 has 15 amino acids. In germline, CDR1 is SGHAT, CDR2 FQNNGV.

This clonotype was recorded a few times. The CDR3 loop reads CASSLAQLEDGYTF. The CDR3 coding sequence is TGTGCCAGCAGCCTCGCCCAGTTGGAGGATGGCTACACCTTC. The rearrangement uses TRBV7-9 and TRBJ1-2; D is unclear. V lost 5 bases and J lost 6, with 16 bases in between. The CDR3 has 14 residues. CDR1 and CDR2 from the germline V gene are SEHNR and FQNEAQ (reference sequence).

This sequence joins TRBV11-3 and TRBJ2-1, with 10 bases that match TRBD2. Per the germline V gene, CDR1 is SGHNT and CDR2 is YENEEA. The junction had 3 bases not matched to a gene; V was cut back by 3 bases and J by 10 bases. The CDR3 contains 13 residues. The CDR3 reads CASSFGLAEEQFF. Here the CDR3 DNA reads TGTGCCAGCAGCTTCGGACTAGCGGAGGAGCAGTTCTTC.

This clonotype has only a few counts. This chain links TRBV7-2 with TRBJ2-3; 13 positions match TRBD2. From germline, CDR1 is SGHTA and CDR2 FQGNSA. V lost 3 bases and J lost 6; bases outside the gene matches: 3. CDR3 length: 15 amino acids. The CDR3 here is CASSFGTSGVDTQYF. The CDR3 bases are TGTGCCAGCAGCTTTGGGACTAGCGGGGTCGATACGCAGTATTTT.

This clonotype came up many times. The chain combines TRBV5-4 with TRBJ2-3; D is possibly TRBD1 (6 bases). The CDR3 extends over 14 amino acids. CDR1 and CDR2 from the germline V gene are SGHNT and YYREEE (reference sequence). Between the trimmed V and J ends, which lost 0 bases and 7 bases, there was a span of 12 bases. Here the CDR3 reads CASSLGTDLNTQYF. CDR3 DNA: TGTGCCAGCAGCTTGGGGACAGACCTCAATACGCAGTATTTT.

This clonotype was recorded at least ten times. The chain recombines TRBV6-5 with TRBJ1-1, with D perhaps matching TRBD1 (6 bases). V lost 2 bases and J lost 1, with 8 bases in between. The CDR3 is made up of 14 amino acids. Germline-derived CDR1 and CDR2 are MNHEY and SVGAGI. The CDR3 here is CASSYAGQNTEAFF. The CDR3 DNA reads as TGTGCCAGCAGTTACGCGGGACAGAACACTGAAGCTTTCTTT.

This clonotype was detected many times. The J gene is TRBJ1-1, the V gene TRBV6-5, with a possible D match to TRBD1 (6 bases). V was cut by 2 bases and J by 4 bases, with 20 bases left in between. There are 17 residues in the CDR3. From germline, CDR1 is MNHEY and CDR2 SVGAGI. The CDR3 nucleotides are TGTGCCAGCAGTTACCTATCAGGGGTTAAATTTGGCACTGAAGCTTTCTTT. Translating it yields CASSYLSGVKFGTEAFF.

This clonotype was counted many times. This chain connects TRBV3-1 to TRBJ2-3; D is uncertain. Trimming took 1 base from V and 6 from J, leaving 14 bases between them. Germline CDR1 LGHDT, CDR2 YNNKEL (reference sequence). The CDR3 sequence is 15 residues long. The CDR3 here is CASSQVGAHRDTQYF. The CDR3 bases are TGTGCCAGCAGCCAAGTTGGCGCCCATCGGGATACGCAGTATTTT.

This clonotype was counted many times. The genes are TRBV7-8 and TRBJ1-5, with D possibly being TRBD1 (6 bases). Germline CDR1 and CDR2: SGHVS and FQNEAQ. The CDR3 is made up of 14 amino acids. Trimming pared 4 bases from V and 6 bases from J, leaving 13 bases between. The CDR3 is CASSWGQGSQPQHF. CDR3 bases: TGTGCCAGCAGCTGGGGGCAGGGCAGTCAGCCCCAGCATTTT.

This clonotype was observed a few times. The chain has TRBV27 and TRBJ2-7; 7 bases line up with TRBD2. Germline V gene data show CDR1 as MNHEY and CDR2 as SMNVEV (reference sequence). The CDR3 loop spans 15 amino acids. V lost 8 bases to trimming and J lost 3 bases; unmatched junction nucleotides: 13. CDR3 protein: CASSARKSGVYEQYF. The CDR3 DNA reads TGTGCCAGCTCGGCCCGGAAAAGCGGGGTCTACGAGCAGTACTTC.

This clonotype was observed at least ten times. The chain joins TRBV6-1 to TRBJ1-2, with D unclear. Germline V gene sequence: CDR1 MNHNS, CDR2 SASEGT. The germline V and J ends were trimmed by 2 bases and 0 bases, with 10 bases remaining between them. The length of the CDR3 is 15 residues. The CDR3 spells CASSESTRANYGYTF. The CDR3 DNA sequence: TGTGCCAGCAGTGAATCGACGAGGGCTAACTATGGCTACACCTTC.

This clonotype appeared many times. The chain joins TRBV7-6 to TRBJ2-5, with no clear D. V was trimmed by 5 bases and J by 7 bases, leaving 26 bases between them. Germline values: CDR1 SGHVS, CDR2 FNYEAQ. This CDR3 is 17 amino acids long. The CDR3 loop reads CASSATAAGSDRATQYF. CDR3 nucleotide sequence: TGTGCCAGCAGCGCCACGGCTGCCGGGTCGGATAGGGCGACCCAGTACTTC.

There are many counts of this clonotype. CDR3 sequence: CSAITLAPHQYF. The CDR3 nucleotides are TGCAGTGCTATTACCTTAGCGCCTCACCAGTACTTC. The chain joins TRBV20-1 to TRBJ2-4, with TRBD2 as a possible D gene (5 bases). CDR3 size: 12 residues. Germline V CDR1 and CDR2: DFQATT, SNEGSKA (reference sequence). V was clipped by 4 bases and J by 13 bases, with 17 bases between them.

With regard to this clonotype: The conserved phenylalanine or tryptophan is not found at the CDR3 terminus, so this likely reflects a read error. The rearrangement links TRBV12-3 or TRBV12-4 to TRBJ2-1; TRBD2 is a possible D gene (6 bases). This CDR3 region has 16 residues. Trimming took off 3 bases at V and 2 bases at J, with 14 bases between the two ends. CDR3 in amino acids: CASSLNLPSAYNEQFL. The DNA for the CDR3 is TGTGCCAGCAGTTTGAATCTCCCTAGCGCCTACAATGAGCAGTTCCTC.

This clonotype has at least ten counts. J is TRBJ2-7 and V is TRBV20-1; D gene uncertain. V was trimmed by 6 bases and J by 0 bases, leaving 15 bases between them. CDR3 size: 14 residues. CDR1 is DFQATT and CDR2 is SNEGSKA in the germline V gene (reference sequence). The CDR3 loop reads CSAPSSVSSYEQYF. The CDR3 DNA sequence: TGCAGTGCCCCCAGCTCCGTGAGCTCCTACGAGCAGTACTTC.

This clonotype was detected many times. This sequence joins TRBV28 and TRBJ2-5; D may be TRBD1 or TRBD2 (6 bases each). This CDR3 is 15 amino acids long. CDR1 and CDR2 from the germline V gene are MDHEN and SYDVKM. V gave up 5 bases and J gave up 5 bases, with 18 bases separating them. The CDR3 here is CASSPPGGRVETQYF. The CDR3 nucleotides read TGTGCCAGCAGTCCCCCCGGGGGCCGCGTGGAGACCCAGTACTTC.